This T cell receptor (beta chain) was retrieved from a study of regulatory T cells in long-lasting Graves disease. Through Arm-PCR of CDR3 regions and iRepertoire HTBI primers, TCR beta libraries were built. TCRdb used MiXCR to reprocess the multiplex PCR reads, holding one entry per CDR3 protein. This table holds 530,000 or so distinct CDR3 sequences, roughly 13% found once. On this clonotype itself: No antigen is known for it.

Trimming cost V 5 bases and J 9 bases; bases outside gene matches: 9. The CDR3 loop spans 15 amino acids. Germline assignment: CDR1 LNHDA and CDR2 SQIVND (reference sequence). Time point denoted: newly diagnosed GD, antithyroid drugs for less than 3 months. PBMC-derived RNA was used for the TCR library. Points from the study as a whole: With persistent disease, TRBV28, TRBJ1-2 and TRBJ2-5 were the favored segments.

The sample was also linked to a second study, of T cells in Graves' hyperthyroidism and ophthalmopathy. That study adds: Ophthalmopathy, as predicted by the model, came a median around 6 months after the prediction.

This receptor was identified in a man aged 25-40 years with Graves disease. The sequencing here drew on peripheral blood mononuclear cells (PBMCs), taken at new diagnosis, from a patient treated with antithyroid drugs. V gene TRBV19 combines with J gene TRBJ1-6; 8 nucleotides line up with TRBD1. The CDR3: CASSLSSGQVSPLHF. The CDR3 DNA reads as TGTGCCAGTAGTCTCTCGTCGGGACAGGTTTCACCCCTCCACTTT.